This entry lists 20 T cell receptor beta chains sequenced from one sample in a study of cytomegalovirus exposure and HLA in healthy donors. The primer mix had 60 Vbeta and 13 Jbeta primers. Sequencing used immunoSEQ multiplex PCR; TCRdb keeps in-frame clones, though not all of them. The sample includes fewer than 200,000 clones, 75% seen only once; the top ten take approximately 2.3%. Sequenced input: PBMCs. These receptors were taken from a female donor in good health and CMV-seronegative.

This clone was observed a few times. V usage is TRBV6-5 and J usage is TRBJ2-5; 11 bases line up with TRBD2. The J call is in doubt because the DNA end fits TRBJ2-7 better. The germline gives CDR1 MNHEY, CDR2 SVGAGI. The CDR3 covers 15 residues. The CDR3 region has the DNA TGTGCCAGCACAAGTCTTAGCGGGAGGGCCGACGAGCAGTACTTC. It encodes CASTSLSGRADEQYF.

The chain has TRBV4-1 and TRBJ2-7; D is unresolved. Trimming stripped 1 base from V and 2 bases from J, with 12 bases between. The CDR3 totals 15 residues. Germline CDR1 reads MGHRA; CDR2 reads YSYEKL. The DNA for the CDR3 is TGCGCCAGCAGCCAAGGCCCGGCGGCGACCTACGAGCAGTACTTC. The encoded protein is CASSQGPAATYEQYF.

Details on this clone: This same CDR3 is encoded by further DNA sequences in the sample. The chain couples TRBV5-1 to TRBJ1-2; 7 positions agree with TRBD1. This CDR3 has 14 amino acids. The germline CDR1 and CDR2 sequences are SGHRS and YFSETQ. The trim removed 4 bases at V and 2 bases at J, leaving 5 bases unmatched. The CDR3, as DNA: TGCGCCAGCAGCCCCGGACAGGCAAACTATGGCTACACCTTC. Encoded protein: CASSPGQANYGYTF.

This clone was counted between two and nine times. This chain links TRBV20-1 with TRBJ2-7, with D uncertain. The CDR3 is 11 residues long. CDR1 is DFQATT, CDR2 SNEGSKA, per germline (reference sequence). V was trimmed by 3 bases and J by 2 bases, leaving 5 bases between them. In DNA form, the CDR3 reads TGCAGTGCTAGCGGTCCCTACGAGCAGTACTTC. Its protein is CSASGPYEQYF.

The V gene is TRBV4-3, the J gene TRBJ2-7; D perhaps matches TRBD1 (6 bases). The V end lost 0 bases, the J end lost 3 bases, and 12 bases lay between the germline ends. The CDR3 totals 15 residues. Per the germline V gene, CDR1 is LGHNA and CDR2 is YSLEER. The CDR3 nucleotides read TGCGCCAGCAGCCAAGATCCCAGGACAGTCTACGAGCAGTACTTC. Amino acid sequence: CASSQDPRTVYEQYF.

The chain couples TRBV7-9 to TRBJ2-7; D uncertain. Germline CDR1 reads SEHNR; CDR2 reads FQNEAQ (reference sequence). CDR3 size: 13 residues. V was pared by 3 bases and J by 0 bases, with 6 bases between. The CDR3 here is CASSLASSYEQYF. CDR3 coding DNA: TGTGCCAGCAGCTTGGCCAGCTCCTACGAGCAGTACTTC.

This clone was observed a handful of times. The V call is TRBV5-1, the J call TRBJ1-5; 8 nucleotides agree with TRBD1. The V segment lost 4 bases and the J segment 7 bases; nucleotides outside the gene matches: 4. The CDR3 totals 13 residues. Germline V gives CDR1 SGHRS, CDR2 YFSETQ. In DNA form, the CDR3 reads TGCGCCAGCAGCATGACAGGGGACCAGCCCCAGCATTTT. This codes for CASSMTGDQPQHF.

CDR3 DNA sequence: TGTGCCTGGGCCCAGGGGGTAACTAATGAAAAACTGTTTTTT. Amino acids: CAWAQGVTNEKLFF. V is TRBV30 and J is TRBJ1-4, with 7 bases that match TRBD1. The CDR3 extends over 14 amino acids. Trimming cost V 5 bases and J 1 base; bases outside gene matches: 4. Per germline, CDR1 GTSNPN and CDR2 SVGIG (reference sequence).

V and J are TRBV5-1 and TRBJ1-3, with 7 bases lining up with TRBD1. V trimming: 0 bases; J trimming: 4 bases; junction bases outside the gene matches: 1. Per the germline V gene, CDR1 is SGHRS and CDR2 is YFSETQ. The CDR3 has 14 amino acids. The CDR3 DNA is TGCGCCAGCAGCTTGGCGGACAGGGGAAACACCATATATTTT. Amino acids: CASSLADRGNTIYF.

The chain uses TRBV7-2 and TRBJ1-4; no definite D call. The CDR3 runs 14 residues. The V gene's germline CDR1 is SGHTA and CDR2 FQGNSA. V was shortened by 1 base and J by 3 bases, with 6 bases between the two germline ends. The CDR3 sequence is CASSLGGPNEKLFF. As DNA, the CDR3 is TGTGCCAGCAGCTTAGGCGGCCCTAATGAAAAACTGTTTTTT.

The chain links TRBV27 to TRBJ1-4, with D tentatively TRBD1 (6 bases). V was cut by 6 bases and J by 8 bases, with 16 bases left in between. Germline V gene data show CDR1 as MNHEY and CDR2 as SMNVEV (reference sequence). The CDR3 is made up of 14 amino acids. The CDR3 region is CASSLQGPREKLFF. The DNA for the CDR3 is TGTGCCAGCAGCCTACAGGGTCCAAGGGAAAAACTGTTTTTT.

In its sample, this clone is medium-sized. J is TRBJ1-5 and V is TRBV30, with unresolved D. V lost 0 bases, J lost 5 bases, and 11 bases lay in between. Germline CDR1 GTSNPN, CDR2 SVGIG (reference sequence). This CDR3 has 14 amino acids. CDR3 bases: TGTGCCTGGAGTGTCGGTGCGGAGTATCAGCCCCAGCATTTT. This sequence encodes CAWSVGAEYQPQHF. The variable domain in full, with the rest retrieved from reference TRBV30 and TRBJ1-5, is SQTIHQWPATLVQPVGSPLSLECTVEGTSNPNLYWYRQAAGRGLQLLFYSVGIGQISSEVPQNLSASRPQDRQFILSSKKLLLSDSGFYLCAWSVGAEYQPQHFGDGTRLSIL.

V usage is TRBV4-3 and J usage is TRBJ2-2; tentatively, D is TRBD2 (6 bases). Germline CDR1 is LGHNA and CDR2 is YSLEER. V lost 4 bases and J 3 bases, leaving 30 bases between the germline ends. The CDR3 covers 21 residues. CDR3: CASSPKGRTSLYQTYTGELFF. The CDR3, as DNA: TGCGCCAGCAGCCCCAAGGGACGAACTAGCCTATACCAAACCTACACCGGGGAGCTGTTTTTT.

Concerning this clone: Compared with germline, one end of the junction differs, possibly owing to a read error. This rearrangement joins TRBV7-9 to TRBJ2-2; D gene unclear. The CDR3 contains 16 residues. Germline CDR1 SEHNR, CDR2 FQNEAQ (reference sequence). The CDR3 nucleotides read TGTTCCAGCAGCCCACCCCGCGGATCCAACACCGGGGAGCTGTTTTTT. Its protein product is CSSSPPRGSNTGELFF. The whole variable domain, filled in from reference TRBV7-9 and TRBJ2-2, reads DTGVSQNPRHKITKRGQNVTFRCDPISEHNRLYWYRQTLGQGPEFLTYFQNEAQLEKSRLLSDRFSAERPKGSFSTLEIQRTEQGDSAMYLCSSSPPRGSNTGELFFGEGSRLTVL.

The rearrangement uses TRBV7-2 and TRBJ2-3; perhaps TRBD2 as D (5 bases). The CDR3 covers 13 residues. Trimming removed 4 bases at V and 4 bases at J, with 9 bases between. Per germline, CDR1 SGHTA and CDR2 FQGNSA. CDR3 DNA sequence: TGTGCCAGCAGCTCGGAGGTAGCAGATACGCAGTATTTT. Translating it yields CASSSEVADTQYF.

The V gene is TRBV11-3, the J gene TRBJ2-1; D unresolved. Germline V lookup: CDR1 SGHNT, CDR2 YENEEA. This CDR3 contains 15 residues. V lost 5 bases, J lost 6 bases, and 17 bases lay in between. The CDR3, as DNA: TGTGCCAGCAGCCGTAATGGGCCTTCTCGCAATGAGCAGTTCTTC. This gives the protein CASSRNGPSRNEQFF.

This clone was observed once. The chain couples TRBV28 to TRBJ2-3, with a tentative D call TRBD2 (6 bases). Germline V gene lookup returns CDR1 MDHEN and CDR2 SYDVKM. This CDR3 has 15 residues. V gave up 5 bases and J gave up 3 bases, with 15 bases separating them. Here the CDR3 DNA reads TGTGCCAGCAGTGGAGGGGCGGGTAGGACAGATACGCAGTATTTT. This translates into CASSGGAGRTDTQYF.

On this clone itself: Other DNA sequences from this sample encode an identical CDR3 as well. The genes are TRBV6-1 and TRBJ1-3; D might be TRBD1 (5 bases). This CDR3 spans 16 amino acids. The V end lost 2 bases, the J end lost 0 bases, and 11 bases lay between the germline ends. CDR1 is MNHNS, CDR2 SASEGT, per germline. The CDR3 sequence is CASSESLGASGNTIYF. The CDR3 nucleotides read TGTGCCAGCAGTGAATCGTTAGGGGCCTCTGGAAACACCATATATTTT.

This chain uses TRBV11-2 with TRBJ2-7; 14 nucleotides line up with TRBD2. Germline values: CDR1 SGHAT, CDR2 FQNNGV. Trimming took 4 bases from V and 7 from J; bases not matched to a gene: 6. The CDR3 has 15 amino acids. The DNA for the CDR3 is TGTGCCAGCAGCTCGGGACTAGCGGGAGTGAATGAGCAGTACTTC. Translated, it gives CASSSGLAGVNEQYF.

The gene calls are TRBV7-3 and TRBJ2-6, with 7 nucleotides matching TRBD2. The CDR3 is 19 amino acids. CDR1 is SGHTA and CDR2 is FQGTGA in the germline V gene. Germline trimming cut 4 bases from V and 0 bases from J; bases unmatched to any gene: 12. This CDR3 is CASSSNRGGTDSGANVLTF. The CDR3 DNA sequence: TGTGCCAGCAGCTCCAACCGGGGAGGGACCGACTCTGGGGCCAACGTCCTGACTTTC.